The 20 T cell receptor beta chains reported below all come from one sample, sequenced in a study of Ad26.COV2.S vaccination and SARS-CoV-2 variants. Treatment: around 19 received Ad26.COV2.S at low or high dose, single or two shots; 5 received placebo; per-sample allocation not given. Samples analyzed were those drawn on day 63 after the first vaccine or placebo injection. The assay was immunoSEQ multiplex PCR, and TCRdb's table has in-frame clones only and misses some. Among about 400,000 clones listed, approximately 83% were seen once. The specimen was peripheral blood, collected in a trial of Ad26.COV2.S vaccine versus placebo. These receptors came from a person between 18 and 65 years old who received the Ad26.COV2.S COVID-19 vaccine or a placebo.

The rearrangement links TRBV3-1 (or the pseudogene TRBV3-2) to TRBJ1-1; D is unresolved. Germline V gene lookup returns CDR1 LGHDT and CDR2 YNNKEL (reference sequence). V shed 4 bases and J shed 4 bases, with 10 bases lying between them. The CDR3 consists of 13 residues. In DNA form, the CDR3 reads TGTGCCAGCAGCCCCGGCCGGTTCACTGAAGCTTTCTTT. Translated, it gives CASSPGRFTEAFF.

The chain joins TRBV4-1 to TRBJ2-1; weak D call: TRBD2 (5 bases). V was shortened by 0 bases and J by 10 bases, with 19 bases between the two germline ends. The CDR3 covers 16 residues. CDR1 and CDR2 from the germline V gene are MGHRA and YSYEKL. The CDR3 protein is CASSQELDSRYWEQFF. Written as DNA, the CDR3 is TGCGCCAGCAGCCAAGAGCTGGACTCGCGGTATTGGGAGCAGTTCTTC.

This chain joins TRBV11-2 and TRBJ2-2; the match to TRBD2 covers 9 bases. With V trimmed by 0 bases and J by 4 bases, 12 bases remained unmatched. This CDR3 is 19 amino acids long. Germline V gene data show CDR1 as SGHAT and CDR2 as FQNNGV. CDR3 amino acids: CASSLDPNPAGGFTGELFF. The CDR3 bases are TGTGCCAGCAGCTTAGATCCTAACCCAGCGGGGGGATTCACCGGGGAGCTGTTTTTT.

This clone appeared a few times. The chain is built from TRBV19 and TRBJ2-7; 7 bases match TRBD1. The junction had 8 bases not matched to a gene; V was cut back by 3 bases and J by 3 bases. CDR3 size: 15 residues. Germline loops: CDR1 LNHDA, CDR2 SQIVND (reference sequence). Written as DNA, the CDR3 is TGTGCCAGTAGTATCCGCCCGGGACAGAGCTACGAGCAGTACTTC. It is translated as CASSIRPGQSYEQYF.

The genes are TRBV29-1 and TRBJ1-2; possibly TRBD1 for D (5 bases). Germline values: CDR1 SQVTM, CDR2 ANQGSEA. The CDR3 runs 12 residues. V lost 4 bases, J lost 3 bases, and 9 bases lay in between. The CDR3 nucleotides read TGCAGCGTTGGGCAGGGCGACTATGGCTACACCTTC. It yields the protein CSVGQGDYGYTF.

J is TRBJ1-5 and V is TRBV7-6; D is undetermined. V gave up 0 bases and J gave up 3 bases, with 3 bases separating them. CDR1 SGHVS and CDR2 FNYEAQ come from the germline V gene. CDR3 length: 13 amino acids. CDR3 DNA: TGTGCCAGCAGCTTAGCGGACAATCAGCCCCAGCATTTT. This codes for CASSLADNQPQHF.

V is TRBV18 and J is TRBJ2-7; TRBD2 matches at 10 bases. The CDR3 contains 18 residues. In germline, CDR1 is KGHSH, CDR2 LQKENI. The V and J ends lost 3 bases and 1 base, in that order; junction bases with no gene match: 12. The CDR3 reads CASSPLPGSGRPSYEQYF. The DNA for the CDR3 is TGTGCCAGCTCACCTCTCCCAGGTAGCGGGAGGCCATCCTACGAGCAGTACTTC.

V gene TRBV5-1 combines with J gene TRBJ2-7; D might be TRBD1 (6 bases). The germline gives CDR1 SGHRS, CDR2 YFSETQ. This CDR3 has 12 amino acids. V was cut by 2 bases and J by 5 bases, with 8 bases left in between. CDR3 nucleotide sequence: TGCGCCAGCAGCTTCCACAGGGACGAGCAGTACTTC. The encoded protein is CASSFHRDEQYF.

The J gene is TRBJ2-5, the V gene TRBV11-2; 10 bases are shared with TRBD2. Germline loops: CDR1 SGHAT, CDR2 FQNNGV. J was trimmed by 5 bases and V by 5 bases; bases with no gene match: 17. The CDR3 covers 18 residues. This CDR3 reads CASSPLASGLAGAETQYF. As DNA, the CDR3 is TGTGCCAGCAGCCCCCTTGCATCGGGGCTAGCGGGGGCTGAGACCCAGTACTTC.

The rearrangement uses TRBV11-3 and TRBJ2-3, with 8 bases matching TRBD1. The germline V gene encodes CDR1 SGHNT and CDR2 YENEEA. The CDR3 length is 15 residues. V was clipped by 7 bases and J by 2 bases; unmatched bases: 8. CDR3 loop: CASNSRQGSTDTQYF. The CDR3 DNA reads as TGTGCCAGCAACTCTCGACAGGGGTCCACAGATACGCAGTATTTT.

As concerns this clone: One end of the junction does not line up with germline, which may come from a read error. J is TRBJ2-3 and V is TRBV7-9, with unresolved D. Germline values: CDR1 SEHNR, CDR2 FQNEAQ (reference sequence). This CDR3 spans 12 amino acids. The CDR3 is CASSSRTDTQYF. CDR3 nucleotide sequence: TGTGCCAGCAGCTCACGCACGGATACGCAGTATTTT.

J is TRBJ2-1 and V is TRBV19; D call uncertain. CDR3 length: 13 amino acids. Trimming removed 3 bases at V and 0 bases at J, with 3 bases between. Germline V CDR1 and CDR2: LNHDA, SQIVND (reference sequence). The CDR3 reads CASSIDSYNEQFF. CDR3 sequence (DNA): TGTGCCAGTAGTATCGACTCCTACAATGAGCAGTTCTTC.

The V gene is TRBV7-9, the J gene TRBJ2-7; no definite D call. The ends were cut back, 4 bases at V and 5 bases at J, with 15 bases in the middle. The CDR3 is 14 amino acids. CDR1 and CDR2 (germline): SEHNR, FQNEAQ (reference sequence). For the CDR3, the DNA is TGTGCCAGCAGCTCCCCGGGCCCAGGAAACGAGCAGTACTTC. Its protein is CASSSPGPGNEQYF.

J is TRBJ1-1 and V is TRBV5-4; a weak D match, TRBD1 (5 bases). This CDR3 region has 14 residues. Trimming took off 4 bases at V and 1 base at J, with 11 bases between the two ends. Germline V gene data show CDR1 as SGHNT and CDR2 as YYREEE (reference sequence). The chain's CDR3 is CASSEWGGNTEAFF. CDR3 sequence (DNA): TGTGCCAGCAGCGAGTGGGGGGGGAACACTGAAGCTTTCTTT.

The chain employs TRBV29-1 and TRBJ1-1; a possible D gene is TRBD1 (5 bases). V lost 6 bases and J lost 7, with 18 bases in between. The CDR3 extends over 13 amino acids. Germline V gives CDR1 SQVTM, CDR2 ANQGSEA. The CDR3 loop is CSVSFARENEAFF. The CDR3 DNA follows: TGCAGCGTATCCTTCGCCAGGGAGAATGAAGCTTTCTTT.

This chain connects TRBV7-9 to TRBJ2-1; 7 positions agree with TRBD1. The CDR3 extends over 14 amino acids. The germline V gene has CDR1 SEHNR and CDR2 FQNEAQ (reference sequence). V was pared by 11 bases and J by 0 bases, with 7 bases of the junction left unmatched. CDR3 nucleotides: TGTGCCGACAGGGAGCTTAGCTCCTACAATGAGCAGTTCTTC. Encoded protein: CADRELSSYNEQFF.

CDR3 region: CASSLGYETQYF. DNA of the CDR3: TGTGCCAGCAGCTTGGGTTACGAGACCCAGTACTTC. This chain connects TRBV5-4 to TRBJ2-5; D ambiguous. CDR1 SGHNT and CDR2 YYREEE come from the germline V gene (reference sequence). Trimming pared 0 bases from V and 5 bases from J, leaving 5 bases between. The CDR3 runs to 12 residues.

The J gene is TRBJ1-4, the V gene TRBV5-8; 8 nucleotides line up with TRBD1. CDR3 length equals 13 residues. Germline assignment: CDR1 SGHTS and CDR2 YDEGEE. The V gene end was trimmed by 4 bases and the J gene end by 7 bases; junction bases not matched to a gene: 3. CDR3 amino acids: CASSPDRGEKLFF. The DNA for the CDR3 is TGTGCCAGCAGCCCCGACAGGGGTGAAAAACTGTTTTTT.

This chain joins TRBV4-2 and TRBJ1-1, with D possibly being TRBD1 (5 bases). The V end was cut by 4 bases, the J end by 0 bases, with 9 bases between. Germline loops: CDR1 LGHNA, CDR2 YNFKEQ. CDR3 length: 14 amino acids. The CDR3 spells CASSLQEMNTEAFF. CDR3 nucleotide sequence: TGTGCCAGCAGCCTACAGGAGATGAACACTGAAGCTTTCTTT.

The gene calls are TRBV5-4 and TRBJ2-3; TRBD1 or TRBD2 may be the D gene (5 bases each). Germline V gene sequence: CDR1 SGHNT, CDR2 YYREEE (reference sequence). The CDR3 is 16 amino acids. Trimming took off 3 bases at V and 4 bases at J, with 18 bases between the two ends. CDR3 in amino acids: CASSWDLASWADTQYF. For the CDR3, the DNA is TGTGCCAGCAGCTGGGACCTAGCATCCTGGGCAGATACGCAGTATTTT.